This TCR beta chain derives from a study of beta chain features in type 1 diabetes. General observations from the study: In all four CD4+ subsets, TCRB CDR3 length was significantly, moderately reduced in type 1 diabetes.

CDR1 MDHEN and CDR2 SYDVKM come from the germline V gene. The CDR3 sequence is 15 residues long. V was pared by 5 bases and J by 7 bases, with 20 bases between. This clone has a handful of counts. What it binds is not known. The investigators reverse transcribed all of the isolated RNA, so they sequenced expressed TCRB transcripts. The data were produced by immunoSEQ multiplex PCR, yet TCRdb's version contains in-frame clones alone and is incomplete. The top ten clones hold roughly 1.4% of a sample with roughly 53,000 clones, under 45% of them seen once. Source material: Tregs from blood. The chain is built from TRBV28 and TRBJ2-5; a possible D gene is TRBD2 (5 bases). This receptor was taken from a man aged 30 to 39 with type 1 diabetes. CDR3 coding DNA: TGTGCCAGCAGTCCTCGAGGGCCACAACGAGGGACCCAGTACTTC. Its protein product is CASSPRGPQRGTQYF.